This T cell receptor beta chain was identified in a study of blood T cell repertoires in COVID-19. Study details: T cells, B-cell-depleted T cells, or PBMCs provided the cDNA or gDNA that served as material.

The CDR3 is 15 amino acids. J was trimmed by 5 bases and V by 4 bases; bases with no gene match: 7. Germline V gives CDR1 SGHNT, CDR2 YENEEA. This clone has a single count. Assay used: immunoSEQ multiplex PCR; TCRdb lists only in-frame clones, some missing. This sample has about 150,000 clones, with around 75% found just once. The chain carries TRBV11-3 and TRBJ1-1; 10 nucleotides line up with TRBD1. This sequence originates from a woman in her 70s with COVID-19, enrolled during active disease. The source material was peripheral blood. The CDR3 DNA is TGTGCCAGCAGCTCCGGAGGACAGGGGGGGACTGAAGCTTTCTTT. This encodes CASSSGGQGGTEAFF.